This T cell receptor (beta chain) is drawn from a study of blood T cell repertoires in COVID-19. Sequenced by immunoSEQ multiplex PCR; TCRdb stores in-frame clones only, minus some. The table has approximately 150,000 clones, around 90% seen once. Trimming at V came to 3 bases and at J to 8 bases, leaving 7 bases not matched to a gene. CDR1 is DFQATT, CDR2 SNEGSKA, per germline (reference sequence). The CDR3 sequence is 14 residues long. Self-reported history from a screening survey and questionnaire set each donor's cohort. Individuals in the exposed group had encountered a COVID-19 case within 2 weeks preceding study entry.

The chain uses TRBV20-1 and TRBJ2-1, with 10 positions matching TRBD2. This sequence was found in a woman aged 40 to 50 who had been exposed to COVID-19. Sequencing was carried out using PBMCs or T cells enriched from blood (not recorded which). This chain's CDR3 is CSASSAGGPHEQFF. CDR3 nucleotide sequence: TGCAGTGCTAGTTCAGCGGGAGGGCCCCATGAGCAGTTCTTC.